This TCR beta chain originates from a study of blood T cell repertoires in COVID-19 (dated by TCRdb to 2020 to 2022). About the full investigation: Samples from collaborators originated in the United States, Italy and Spain and spanned both the acute and convalescent phases of COVID-19. The prospective study material was composed of cDNA or gDNA derived from T cells, B-cell-depleted T cells, or PBMCs. Deeply sampled blood TCRbeta repertoires from subjects exposed to, actively infected with, or recovered from COVID-19 were included in the dataset. The repertoires were released in a freely available public database intended as a resource for research on the immune response to SARS-CoV-2. Samples came from the ongoing ImmuneRACE study (first 160 participants) plus 1,254 subjects from 6 global collaborators. Sample metadata almost always included a de-identified subject ID, COVID-19 status, age in years and sex. HLA class I and class II types, where available, came from metadata supplied by the sample provider rather than from assay-based typing.

TCRbeta CDR3 regions were amplified from genomic DNA using the immunoSEQ Assay, a bias-controlled multiplex PCR. Per the original workflow: Within the assay, amplification of reference gene primers was used to estimate how many nucleated cells each sample contained. To quantify the absolute abundance of each unique TCRbeta CDR3 rearrangement, sequence reads were collapsed and filtered. For each sample, productive Simpson clonality was calculated by taking the square root of Simpson's diversity index across productive rearrangements. TCRdb took this table from immuneACCESS and kept in-frame rearrangements with V and J called. Such tables lack part of the clones; where checked against another copy, unresolved V genes explain under half of the gap, and the rest is unexplained. The V and J calls and clone size were taken over from that table, and D and trimming were inferred from the DNA. This sample gives 200,000 to 250,000 clones in total; roughly 90% of them show up just once. The ten top clones hold 0.75% to 1% of the sample.

Its CDR3 holds 21 amino acids, cysteine through phenylalanine. Of the read, only the CDR3 DNA is kept; its 63 bases are in frame from base 1. The V end gives up 0 bases and the J end 8 bases, leaving 20 bases in the junction not matched to a gene. As encoded in the germline V gene, CDR1 is MGHRA while CDR2 is YSYEKL. This clone was recorded once. The specificity of this receptor is unknown. It has no much larger one-base neighbor in the sample; base qualities were not kept. One collaborating source in Seattle enrolled patients while the patients were actively infected and followed the patients over time throughout the course of disease. Each collaborating institution followed its own protocols to collect whole blood in K2EDTA tubes. For TCRbeta analysis, collaborator samples were shipped as frozen whole blood, as isolated PBMCs, or as DNA extracted from either sample type. General findings and caveats noted by the study authors: Clinical and demographic metadata were provided uncurated, with the amount varying by source and participant.

Recombination joined TRBV4-1 with TRBJ2-1, with 12 central nucleotides matching TRBD2. The sequence derives from a man between 60 and 70 years old with COVID-19, enrolled during active disease. The sample taken for sequencing was peripheral blood. The base sequence is TGCGCCAGCAGCCAAGATCTCTCTAGCGGGGGGGCCTCTTTTAAGTTCGATGAGCAGTTCTTC. This sequence encodes CASSQDLSSGGASFKFDEQFF.